The 7 T cell receptor beta chains reported below all come from one sample, sequenced in a study of human T cells and chemical hapten exposure. TCRdb processed the RACE reads anew with MiXCR; each CDR3 protein has one entry. Of under 85,000 distinct CDR3 sequences listed, 10% are singletons. Time point of the sample: patch test 1, 2 weeks after DPC sensitization. Stated treatment: therapeutic diphenylcyclopropenone sensitization with weekly scalp DPC. The sample consisted of whole blood, taken in connection with sensitization to the hapten diphenylcyclopropenone (DPC). The receptor source for this set is a woman between 45 and 60 years old with alopecia areata. Some clones in this sample may be carry-over from other donors' samples.

This clonotype has ten or more counts. The genes are TRBV7-9 and TRBJ2-2, with 9 bases aligning to TRBD2. Germline V gene data show CDR1 as SEHNR and CDR2 as FQNEAQ (reference sequence). This CDR3 has 15 residues. The V segment lost 7 bases and the J segment 5 bases; nucleotides outside the gene matches: 8. The CDR3 spells CASILAGRGTGELFF. CDR3 DNA: TGTGCCAGCATCCTAGCGGGAAGGGGAACCGGGGAGCTGTTTTTT. The full variable domain, in which reference TRBV7-9 and TRBJ2-2 provide the parts outside the CDR3, is DTGVSQNPRHKITKRGQNVTFRCDPISEHNRLYWYRQTLGQGPEFLTYFQNEAQLEKSRLLSDRFSAERPKGSFSTLEIQRTEQGDSAMYLCASILAGRGTGELFFGEGSRLTVL.

This clonotype was seen a handful of times. The rearrangement uses TRBV7-3 and TRBJ1-6; 7 nucleotides agree with TRBD1. CDR1 and CDR2 (germline): SGHTA, FQGTGA. The length of the CDR3 is 15 residues. V lost 5 bases to trimming and J lost 2 bases; unmatched junction nucleotides: 3. The CDR3 loop reads CASSQTGTYNSPLHF. CDR3 nucleotide sequence: TGTGCCAGCAGCCAGACAGGGACCTATAATTCACCCCTCCACTTT.

This clonotype was counted a few times. This rearrangement joins TRBV5-8 to TRBJ1-5; no definite D call. CDR1 is SGHTS and CDR2 is YDEGEE in the germline V gene. CDR3 length: 15 amino acids. Trimming pared 1 base from V and 2 bases from J, leaving 10 bases between. The CDR3 DNA follows: TGTGCCAGCAGCTTGCGCCGGGCGGGCAATCAGCCCCAGCATTTT. Translating it yields CASSLRRAGNQPQHF.

This clonotype has a handful of counts. The V call is TRBV6-2 or TRBV6-3, the J call TRBJ2-2; D gene uncertain. V gave up 2 bases and J gave up 6 bases, with 1 base separating them. Looked up from germline, CDR1 is MNHEY and CDR2 is SVGEGT. This CDR3 has 11 amino acids. The CDR3 spells CASSYPGELFF. The DNA of the CDR3 is TGTGCCAGCAGTTACCCCGGGGAGCTGTTTTTT.

The chain has TRBV11-3 and TRBJ2-3; D is perhaps TRBD1 (6 bases). CDR1 SGHNT and CDR2 YENEEA come from the germline V gene. CDR3 length: 14 residues. V lost 11 bases and J lost 0, with 15 bases in between. CDR3 amino acids: CAVNRTASTDTQYF. CDR3 DNA sequence: TGTGCCGTGAATCGGACAGCTAGCACAGATACGCAGTATTTT.

This clonotype was seen at least ten times. V usage is TRBV27 and J usage is TRBJ2-4, with D maybe TRBD2 (5 bases). Germline assignment: CDR1 MNHEY and CDR2 SMNVEV (reference sequence). The V and J ends lost 7 bases and 1 base respectively, with 20 bases between them. The CDR3 is 17 residues long. The CDR3 sequence is CASTPSGRGGAKNIQYF. The CDR3 region has the DNA TGTGCCAGCACGCCGTCAGGACGGGGTGGGGCCAAAAACATTCAGTACTTC.

This sequence joins TRBV18 and TRBJ1-4, with D hard to call. The germline V and J ends were trimmed by 2 bases and 8 bases, with 12 bases remaining between them. CDR1 is KGHSH, CDR2 LQKENI, per germline. The CDR3 is 14 residues long. CDR3 in amino acids: CASSPKRTGEKLFF. The CDR3 nucleotides read TGTGCCAGCTCACCAAAGCGGACGGGCGAAAAACTGTTTTTT. Together with reference TRBV18 and TRBJ1-4, the CDR3 gives the full variable domain: NAGVMQNPRHLVRRRGQEARLRCSPMKGHSHVYWYRQLPEEGLKFMVYLQKENIIDESGMPKERFSAEFPKEGPSILRIQQVVRGDSAAYFCASSPKRTGEKLFFGSGTQLSVL.